Shown below are 10 T cell receptor beta chains from a single sample sequenced in a study of PD-1 blockade in classical Hodgkin lymphoma. Profiling relied on immunoSEQ multiplex PCR, and the TCRdb table lists in-frame clones only, not all of them. The data contain tens of thousands of clones, 65% to 85% of them singletons. Relapse was seen in all patients after autologous stem cell transplantation, and brentuximab vedotin exposure was variable. Magnetic negative selection was used to purify CD4+ T cells from PBMCs that had been thawed. The sequenced sample was CD4+ T cells from blood, obtained at baseline. These receptors all come from a human donor with classical Hodgkin lymphoma.

This chain joins TRBV6-5 and TRBJ1-6; no clear D gene. Germline loops: CDR1 MNHEY, CDR2 SVGAGI. Trimming removed 4 bases at V and 9 bases at J, with 13 bases between. CDR3 size: 14 residues. CDR3 DNA: TGTGCCAGCAGTTCCCTAGGAGTTCCTTCACCCCTCCACTTT. Its translation: CASSSLGVPSPLHF.

The genes are TRBV18 and TRBJ1-6; 9 nucleotides agree with TRBD1. The CDR3 sequence is 14 residues long. The trim removed 3 bases at V and 8 bases at J, leaving 2 bases unmatched. CDR1 and CDR2 (germline): KGHSH, LQKENI. CDR3 sequence: CASSPGQGDSPLHF. The CDR3 DNA is TGTGCCAGCTCACCGGGACAGGGAGATTCACCCCTCCACTTT.

This clone has a single count. The genes are TRBV7-3 and TRBJ2-1, with D possibly matching TRBD2 (6 bases). The CDR3 runs 13 residues. V gave up 4 bases and J gave up 10 bases, with 14 bases separating them. CDR1 is SGHTA, CDR2 FQGTGA, per germline. CDR3 DNA sequence: TGTGCCAGCAGCTCGGGGATGGGGAGGGAGCAGTTCTTC. As protein: CASSSGMGREQFF.

The rearrangement links TRBV6-4 to TRBJ1-1, with D tentatively TRBD1 (6 bases). CDR3 length equals 14 residues. Between the trimmed V and J ends, which lost 6 bases and 5 bases, there was a span of 16 bases. Per germline, CDR1 MRHNA and CDR2 SNTAGT. The CDR3 DNA reads TGTGCCAGCAGATCAGGGGCTCGGGAGACTGAAGCTTTCTTT. It yields the protein CASRSGARETEAFF.

The genes are TRBV2 and TRBJ1-1; D unresolved. This CDR3 has 14 residues. From germline, CDR1 is SNHLY and CDR2 FYNNEI. Trimming took off 5 bases at V and 4 bases at J, with 14 bases between the two ends. CDR3 in DNA: TGTGCCAGCAGTAGGACCCTTTCGGGCACTGAAGCTTTCTTT. Encoded protein: CASSRTLSGTEAFF.

The V call is TRBV27, the J call TRBJ2-5, with 7 nucleotides matching TRBD2. CDR1 is MNHEY and CDR2 is SMNVEV in the germline V gene (reference sequence). V trimming: 5 bases; J trimming: 5 bases; junction bases outside the gene matches: 11. The CDR3 spans 15 residues. The CDR3 loop is CASSPRLATGETQYF. CDR3 nucleotides: TGTGCCAGCAGTCCACGACTAGCCACTGGGGAGACCCAGTACTTC.

The J gene is TRBJ2-1, the V gene TRBV30, with a weak D call TRBD2 (5 bases). This CDR3 spans 13 amino acids. The germline V gene has CDR1 GTSNPN and CDR2 SVGIG (reference sequence). The ends were cut back, 1 base at V and 9 bases at J, with 13 bases in the middle. CDR3 sequence reads: CAWSGGNRFEQFF. The CDR3 region has the DNA TGTGCCTGGAGTGGAGGGAATCGGTTTGAGCAGTTCTTC.

V and J are TRBV2 and TRBJ1-1; D is unclear. This CDR3 has 14 amino acids. The V end lost 6 bases, the J end lost 1 base, and 12 bases lay between the germline ends. Germline lookup yields CDR1 SNHLY and CDR2 FYNNEI. The CDR3 DNA reads as TGTGCCAGCAGCGAGAGAGCAGGGAACACTGAAGCTTTCTTT. Encoded protein: CASSERAGNTEAFF.

The chain joins TRBV19 to TRBJ2-7; D unresolved. CDR3 size: 14 residues. Per the germline V gene, CDR1 is LNHDA and CDR2 is SQIVND (reference sequence). V lost 0 bases, J lost 2 bases, and 8 bases lay in between. CDR3 DNA: TGTGCCAGTAGTATAGAACCGGGTCCCTACGAGCAGTACTTC. Protein product: CASSIEPGPYEQYF.

This rearrangement joins TRBV5-1 to TRBJ2-3; 13 nucleotides align to TRBD2. The CDR3 sequence is 18 residues long. J gave up 2 bases and V 0 bases, and 6 bases lay outside the gene matches. Germline V gene data show CDR1 as SGHRS and CDR2 as YFSETQ. This chain's CDR3 is CASSLATSGGKYTDTQYF. DNA for the CDR3: TGCGCCAGCAGCTTGGCGACTAGCGGGGGGAAATACACAGATACGCAGTATTTT. Drawing the rest from reference TRBV5-1 and TRBJ2-3, the complete variable domain is KAGVTQTPRYLIKTRGQQVTLSCSPISGHRSVSWYQQTPGQGLQFLFEYFSETQRNKGNFPGRFSGRQFSNSRSEMNVSTLELGDSALYLCASSLATSGGKYTDTQYFGPGTRLTVL.